This TCR beta chain was identified during a study of beta chain features in type 1 diabetes. Isolated RNA was reverse transcribed in full, so expressed TCRB transcripts were sequenced. Assay used: immunoSEQ multiplex PCR; TCRdb lists only in-frame clones, some missing. The sample holds about 270,000 clones, around an eighth seen once. The CDR3 has 16 amino acids. CDR1 is MDHEN, CDR2 SYDVKM, per germline. Losses at the gene ends were 5 bases for V and 7 bases for J; bases not matched to a gene: 11. Study-wide results and limits: TCRB CDR3s were moderately but significantly shorter in Type 1 diabetes patients in all four CD4+ subsets. HLA influence on TCRB rearrangement stayed unresolved here.

In the case of this clone: The antigen remains unidentified.

The receptor was derived from a man between 25 and 39 years old with type 1 diabetes. The rearrangement uses TRBV28 and TRBJ2-2, with 9 bases identical to TRBD1. Sample: naive CD4+ T cells from blood. This chain's CDR3 is CASSRRDRAINGELFF. Here the CDR3 DNA reads TGTGCCAGCAGTCGCCGGGACAGGGCAATTAACGGGGAGCTGTTTTTT.